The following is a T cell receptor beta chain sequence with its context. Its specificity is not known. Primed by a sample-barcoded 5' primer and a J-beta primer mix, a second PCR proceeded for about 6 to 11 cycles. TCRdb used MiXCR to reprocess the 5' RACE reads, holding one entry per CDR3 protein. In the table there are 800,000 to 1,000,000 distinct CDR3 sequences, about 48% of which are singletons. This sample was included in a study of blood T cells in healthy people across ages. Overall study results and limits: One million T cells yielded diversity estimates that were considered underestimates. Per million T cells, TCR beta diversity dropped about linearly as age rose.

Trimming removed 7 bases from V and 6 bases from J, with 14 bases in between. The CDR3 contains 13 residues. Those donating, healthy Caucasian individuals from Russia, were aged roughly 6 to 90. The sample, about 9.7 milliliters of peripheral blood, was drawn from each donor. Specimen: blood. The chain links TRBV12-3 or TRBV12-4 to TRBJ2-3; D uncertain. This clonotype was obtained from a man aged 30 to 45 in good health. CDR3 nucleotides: TGTGCCAGCAACTACCGGACGGCGGATACGCAGTATTTT. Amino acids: CASNYRTADTQYF.